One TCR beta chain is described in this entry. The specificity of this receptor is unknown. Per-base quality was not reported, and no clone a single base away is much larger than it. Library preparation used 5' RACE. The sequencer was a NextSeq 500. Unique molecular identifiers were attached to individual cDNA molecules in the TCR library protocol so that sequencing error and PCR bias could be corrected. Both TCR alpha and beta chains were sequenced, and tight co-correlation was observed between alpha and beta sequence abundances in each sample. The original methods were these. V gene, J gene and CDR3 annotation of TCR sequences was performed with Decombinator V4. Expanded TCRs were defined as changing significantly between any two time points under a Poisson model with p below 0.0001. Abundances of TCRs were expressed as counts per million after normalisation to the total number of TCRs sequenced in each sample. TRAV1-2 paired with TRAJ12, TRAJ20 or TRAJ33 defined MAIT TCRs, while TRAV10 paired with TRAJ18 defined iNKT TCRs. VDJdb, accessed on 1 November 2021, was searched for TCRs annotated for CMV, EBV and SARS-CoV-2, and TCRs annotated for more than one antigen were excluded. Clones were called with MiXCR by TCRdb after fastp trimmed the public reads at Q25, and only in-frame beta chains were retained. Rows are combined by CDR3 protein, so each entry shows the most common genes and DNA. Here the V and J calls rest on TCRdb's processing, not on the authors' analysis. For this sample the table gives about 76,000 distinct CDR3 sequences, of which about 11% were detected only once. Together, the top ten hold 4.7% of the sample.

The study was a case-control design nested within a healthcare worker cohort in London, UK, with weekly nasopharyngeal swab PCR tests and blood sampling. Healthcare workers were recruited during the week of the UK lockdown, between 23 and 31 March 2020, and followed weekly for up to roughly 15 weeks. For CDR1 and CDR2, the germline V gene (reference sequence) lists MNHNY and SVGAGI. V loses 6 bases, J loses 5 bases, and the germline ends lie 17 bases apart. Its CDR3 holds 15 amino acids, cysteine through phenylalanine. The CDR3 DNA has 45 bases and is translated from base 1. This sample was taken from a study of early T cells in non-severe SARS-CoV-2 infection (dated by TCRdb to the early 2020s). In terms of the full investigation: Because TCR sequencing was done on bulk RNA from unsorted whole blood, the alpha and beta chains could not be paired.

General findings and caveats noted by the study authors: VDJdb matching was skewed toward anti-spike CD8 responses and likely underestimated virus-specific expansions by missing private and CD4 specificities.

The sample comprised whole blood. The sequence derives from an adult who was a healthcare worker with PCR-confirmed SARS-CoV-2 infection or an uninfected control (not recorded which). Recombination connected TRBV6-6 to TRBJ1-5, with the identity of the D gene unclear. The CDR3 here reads CASRPGVGGDQPQHF. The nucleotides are TGTGCCAGCAGGCCCGGGGTGGGCGGTGATCAGCCCCAGCATTTT.